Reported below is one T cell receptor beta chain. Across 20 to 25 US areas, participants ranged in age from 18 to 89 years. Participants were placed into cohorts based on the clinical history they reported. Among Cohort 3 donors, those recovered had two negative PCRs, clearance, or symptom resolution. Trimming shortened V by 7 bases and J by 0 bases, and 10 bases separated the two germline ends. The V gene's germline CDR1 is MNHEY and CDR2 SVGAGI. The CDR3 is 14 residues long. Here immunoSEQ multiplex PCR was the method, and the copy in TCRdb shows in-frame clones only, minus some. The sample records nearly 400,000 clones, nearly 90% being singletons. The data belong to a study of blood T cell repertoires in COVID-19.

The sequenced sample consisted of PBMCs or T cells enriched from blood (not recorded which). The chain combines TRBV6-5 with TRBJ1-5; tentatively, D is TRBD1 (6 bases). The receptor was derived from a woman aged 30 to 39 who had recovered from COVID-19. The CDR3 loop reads CASIPGHSNQPQHF. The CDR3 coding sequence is TGTGCCAGCATACCGGGACATAGCAATCAGCCCCAGCATTTT.